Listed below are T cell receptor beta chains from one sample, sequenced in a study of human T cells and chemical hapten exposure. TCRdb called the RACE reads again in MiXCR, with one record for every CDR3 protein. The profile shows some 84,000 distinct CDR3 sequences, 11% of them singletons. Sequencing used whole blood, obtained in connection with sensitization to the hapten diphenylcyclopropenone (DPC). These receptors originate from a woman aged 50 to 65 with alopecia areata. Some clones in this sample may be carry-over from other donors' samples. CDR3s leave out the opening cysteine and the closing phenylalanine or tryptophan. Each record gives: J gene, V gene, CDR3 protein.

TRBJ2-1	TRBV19	ASLAGGSYNEQF
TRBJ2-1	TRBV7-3	ASSQGLAGMGEQF
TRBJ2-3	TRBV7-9	ASSWTSGRDSTDTQY
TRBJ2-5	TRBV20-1	SALTGDFTKETQY
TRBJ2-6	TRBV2	ASSLEASGANVLT
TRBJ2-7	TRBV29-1	SVFLVSSYEQY
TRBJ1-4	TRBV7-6	ASRGSEGEKLF
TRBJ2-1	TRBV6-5	ASSRQGHNEQF
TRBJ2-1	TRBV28	ASSQSGRRYNEQF
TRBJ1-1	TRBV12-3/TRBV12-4	ASTGQRGTEAF
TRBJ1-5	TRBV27	ASSFDSRGRQPQH
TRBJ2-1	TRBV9	ASSVVGTSGSLYNEQF
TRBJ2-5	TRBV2	ASSEFGLAGDETQY
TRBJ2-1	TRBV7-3	ASSPSAVNEQF
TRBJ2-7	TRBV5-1	ASSSGPGLVYEQY
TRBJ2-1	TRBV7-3	ASSPSSGGLYNEQF
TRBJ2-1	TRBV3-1	ASSQDFRTYNEQF
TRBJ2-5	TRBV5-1	ASSRQEYETQY
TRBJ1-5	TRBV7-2	ASSAGTGSMPQH
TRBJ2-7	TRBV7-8	ASSPGPGHYEQY
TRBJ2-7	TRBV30	AWSATVAGEQY
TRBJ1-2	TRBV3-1	ASSQVGRQGYT
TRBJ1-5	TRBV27	ASSLWAGNQPQH
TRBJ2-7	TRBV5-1	ASRSTEGQGLGEQY
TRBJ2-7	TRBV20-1	SASTPGHSGLSSYEQY
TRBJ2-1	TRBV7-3	ASSLSGGLNEQF
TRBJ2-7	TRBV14	ASSQHYEQY
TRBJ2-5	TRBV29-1	SVRPQETQY
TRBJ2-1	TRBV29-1	SVEVGVLSSYNEQF
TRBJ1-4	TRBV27	ASCLRPGREKLF
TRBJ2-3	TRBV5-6	ASIFAGEWLTDTQY
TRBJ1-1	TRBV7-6	ASSSSGTVATEAF
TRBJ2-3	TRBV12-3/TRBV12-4	ASSSTGTGLTDTQY
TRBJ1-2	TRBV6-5	ASSYDTGDIGYT
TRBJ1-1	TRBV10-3	AIQGTYEAF